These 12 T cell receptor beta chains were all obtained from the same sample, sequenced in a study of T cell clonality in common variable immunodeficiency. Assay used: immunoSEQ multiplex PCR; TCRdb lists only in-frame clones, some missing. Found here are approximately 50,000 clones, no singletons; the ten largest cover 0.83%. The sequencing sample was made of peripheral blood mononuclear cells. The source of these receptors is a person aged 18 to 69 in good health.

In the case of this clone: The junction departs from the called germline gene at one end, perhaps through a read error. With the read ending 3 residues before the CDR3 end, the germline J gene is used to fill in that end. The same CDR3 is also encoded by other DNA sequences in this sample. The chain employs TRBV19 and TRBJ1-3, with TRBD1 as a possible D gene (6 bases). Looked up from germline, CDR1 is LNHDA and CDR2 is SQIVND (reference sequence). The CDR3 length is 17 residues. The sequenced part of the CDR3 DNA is TGTGCCAGCACCCAACAGGGAAACACCTTCTCTGGAAACACG. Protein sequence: CASTQQGNTFSGNT. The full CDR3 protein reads CASTQQGNTFSGNTIYF.

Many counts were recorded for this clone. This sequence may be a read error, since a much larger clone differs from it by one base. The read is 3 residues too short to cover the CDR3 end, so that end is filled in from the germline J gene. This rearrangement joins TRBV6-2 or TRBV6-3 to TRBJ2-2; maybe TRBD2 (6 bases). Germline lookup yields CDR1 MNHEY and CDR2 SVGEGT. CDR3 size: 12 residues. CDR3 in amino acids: CASRGAGEKLFF. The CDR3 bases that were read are TGTGCCAGCCGCGGGGCCGGCGAAAAG.

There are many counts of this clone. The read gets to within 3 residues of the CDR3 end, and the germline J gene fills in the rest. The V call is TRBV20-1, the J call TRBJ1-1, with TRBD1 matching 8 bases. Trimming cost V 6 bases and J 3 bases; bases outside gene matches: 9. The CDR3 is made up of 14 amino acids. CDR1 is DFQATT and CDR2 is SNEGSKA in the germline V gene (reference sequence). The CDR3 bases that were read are TGCAGTGCCCCGAATACAGGGGGGTACACTGAA. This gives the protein CSAPNTGGYTE. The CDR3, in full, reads CSAPNTGGYTEAFF.

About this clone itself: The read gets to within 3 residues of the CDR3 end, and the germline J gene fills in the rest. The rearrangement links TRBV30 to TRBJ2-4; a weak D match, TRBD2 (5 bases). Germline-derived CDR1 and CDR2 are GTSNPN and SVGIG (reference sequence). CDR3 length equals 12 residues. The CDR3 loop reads CAWGFGLHGQYF. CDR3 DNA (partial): TGTGCCTGGGGGTTCGGACTCCATGGT.

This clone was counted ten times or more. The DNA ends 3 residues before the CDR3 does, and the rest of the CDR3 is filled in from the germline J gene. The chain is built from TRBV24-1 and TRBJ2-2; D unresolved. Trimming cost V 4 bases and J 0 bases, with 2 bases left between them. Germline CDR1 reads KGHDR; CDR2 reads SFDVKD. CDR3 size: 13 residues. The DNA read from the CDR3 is TGTGCCACCAGTGACACGAACACCGGGGAG. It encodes CATSDTNTGE. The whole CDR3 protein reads CATSDTNTGELFF.

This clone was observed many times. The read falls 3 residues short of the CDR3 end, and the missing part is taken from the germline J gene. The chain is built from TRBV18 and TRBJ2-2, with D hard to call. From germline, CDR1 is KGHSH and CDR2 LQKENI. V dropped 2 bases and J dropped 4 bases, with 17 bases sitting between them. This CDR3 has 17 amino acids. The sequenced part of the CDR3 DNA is TGTGCCAGCTCACCAAGTCTTTCCTTGATCGGCACCGGGGAG. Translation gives CASSPSLSLIGTGE. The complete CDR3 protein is CASSPSLSLIGTGELFF.

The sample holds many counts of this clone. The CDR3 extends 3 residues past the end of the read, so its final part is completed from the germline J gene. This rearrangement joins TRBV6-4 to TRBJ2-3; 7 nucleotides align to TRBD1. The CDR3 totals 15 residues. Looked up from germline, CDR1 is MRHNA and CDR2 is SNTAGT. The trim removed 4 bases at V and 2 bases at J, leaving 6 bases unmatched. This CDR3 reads CASSGQGTPTDTQYF. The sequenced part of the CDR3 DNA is TGTGCCAGCAGTGGACAGGGTACTCCCACAGATACG.

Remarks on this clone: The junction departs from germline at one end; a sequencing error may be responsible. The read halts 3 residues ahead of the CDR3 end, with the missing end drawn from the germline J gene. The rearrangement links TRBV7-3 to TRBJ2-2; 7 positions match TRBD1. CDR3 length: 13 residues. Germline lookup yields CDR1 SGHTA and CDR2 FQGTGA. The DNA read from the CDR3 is TGTTCCAGCAGCCGGGACAGAAATTCACCG. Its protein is CSSSRDRNSP. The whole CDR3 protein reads CSSSRDRNSPLFF. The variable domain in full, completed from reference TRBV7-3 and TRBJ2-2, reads GAGVSQTPSNKVTEKGKYVELRCDPISGHTALYWYRQSLGQGPEFLIYFQGTGAADDSGLPNDRFFAVRPEGSVSTLKIQRTERGDSAVYLCSSSRDRNSPLFFGEGSRLTVL.

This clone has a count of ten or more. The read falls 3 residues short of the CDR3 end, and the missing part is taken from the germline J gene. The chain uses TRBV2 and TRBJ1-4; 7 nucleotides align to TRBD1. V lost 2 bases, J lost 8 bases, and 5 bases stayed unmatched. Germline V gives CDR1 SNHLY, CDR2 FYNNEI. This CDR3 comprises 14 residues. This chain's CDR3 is CASSEQGGWEKLFF. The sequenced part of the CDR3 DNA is TGTGCCAGCAGTGAACAGGGGGGTTGGGAAAAA.

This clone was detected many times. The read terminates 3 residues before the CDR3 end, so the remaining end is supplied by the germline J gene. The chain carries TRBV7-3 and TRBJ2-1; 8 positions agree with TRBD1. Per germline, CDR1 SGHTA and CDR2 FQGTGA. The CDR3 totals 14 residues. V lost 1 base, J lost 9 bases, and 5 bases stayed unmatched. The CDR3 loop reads CASSLIDRGSEQFF. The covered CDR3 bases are TGTGCCAGCAGCTTAATTGACAGGGGATCTGAG.

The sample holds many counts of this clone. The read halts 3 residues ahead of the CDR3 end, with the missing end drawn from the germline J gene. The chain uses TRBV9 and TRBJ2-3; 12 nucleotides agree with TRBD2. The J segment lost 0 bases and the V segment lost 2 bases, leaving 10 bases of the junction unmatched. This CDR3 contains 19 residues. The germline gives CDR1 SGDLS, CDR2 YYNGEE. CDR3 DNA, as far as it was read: TGTGCCAGCAGCGTTGGACTAGCGGGAAGGGGAGTTAGCACAGATACG. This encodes CASSVGLAGRGVSTDT. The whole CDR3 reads CASSVGLAGRGVSTDTQYF. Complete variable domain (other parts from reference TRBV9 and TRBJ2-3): DSGVTQTPKHLITATGQRVTLRCSPRSGDLSVYWYQQSLDQGLQFLIQYYNGEERAKGNILERFSAQQFPDLHSELNLSSLELGDSALYFCASSVGLAGRGVSTDTQYFGPGTRLTVL.

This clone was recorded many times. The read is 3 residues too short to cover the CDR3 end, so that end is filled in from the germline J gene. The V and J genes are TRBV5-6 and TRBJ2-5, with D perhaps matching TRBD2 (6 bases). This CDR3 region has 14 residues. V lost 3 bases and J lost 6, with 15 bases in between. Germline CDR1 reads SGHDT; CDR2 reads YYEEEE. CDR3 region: CASSSGPGDQTQYF. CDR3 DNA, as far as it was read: TGTGCCAGCAGCTCGGGCCCGGGGGACCAGACC.